The sequence of this T cell receptor (beta chain) was determined in a study of T cell repertoires in cytomegalovirus infection. Study details: It can be stated that public TCR beta signatures indicated CMV infection as well as a matching HLA type.

Study-level findings and limits: Carriage of CMV together with the relevant HLA was identifiable through cumulative public TCR beta family frequency.

The CDR3 is made up of 16 amino acids. The V gene end was trimmed by 2 bases and the J gene end by 6 bases; junction bases not matched to a gene: 9. Germline V gene sequence: CDR1 SGHAT, CDR2 FQNNGV. In regard to this clonotype: Antigen: not known.

Each CDR3 protein gets one entry after TCRdb re-called the reads with MiXCR. In the table there are 400,000 to 600,000 distinct CDR3 sequences, 40% to 50% of which are singletons. The sample was cultured PBMCs, taken from culture after CMV antigen stimulation. The clonotype comes from a human donor in good health (CMV status not recorded). Some clones in this sample may be carry-over from other donors' samples. J is TRBJ2-2 and V is TRBV11-2; 7 bases fit TRBD2. The CDR3 loop reads CASSLRLAASAGELFF. CDR3 coding DNA: TGTGCCAGCAGCTTAAGACTAGCCGCGAGCGCCGGGGAGCTGTTTTTT. Using reference TRBV11-2 and TRBJ2-2 for the parts outside the CDR3, the full variable domain is EAGVAQSPRYKIIEKRQSVAFWCNPISGHATLYWYQQILGQGPKLLIQFQNNGVVDDSQLPKDRFSAERLKGVDSTLKIQPAKLEDSAVYLCASSLRLAASAGELFFGEGSRLTVL.